A single sample gave rise to the 24 T cell receptor beta chains below, sequenced in a study of blood T cell repertoires in COVID-19 (dated by TCRdb to between 2020 and 2021). The library was produced with the immunoSEQ multiplex PCR assay. TCRdb holds this immuneACCESS table with in-frame rearrangements only. Some clones are missing; in checked studies, unresolved V genes explain under half, and the rest has no known cause. The sample yields some 130,000 clones; approximately 80% were counted once. The ten largest clones capture under 2.5% of the sample. Sequencing was performed on peripheral blood. The receptor set was obtained from a man aged 65 to 79 with acute or convalescent COVID-19.

The chain has TRBV12-2 and TRBJ1-1; whether TRBD1, the table's D call, matches the DNA was not checked. TRBV12-2 is designated a pseudogene. The CDR3 is 15 amino acids. DNA of the CDR3: TGTGCAAGTCGGTACGGACAGGGGGCGGTTACTGAAGCTTTCTTT. Translation: CASRYGQGAVTEAFF.

CDR3 bases: TGTGCCAGCAACGACCCCTCGGCAGCGGGGGAAGATTCCGGGGAGCTGTTTTTT. This encodes CASNDPSAAGEDSGELFF. This rearrangement joins TRBV2 to TRBJ2-2, with TRBD2 matching 8 bases. The CDR3 extends over 18 amino acids. J lost 6 bases, V lost 7 bases, and 19 bases had no gene match. The germline V gene has CDR1 SNHLY and CDR2 FYNNEI.

This chain uses TRBV7-2 with TRBJ2-7; D is uncertain. This CDR3 is 14 amino acids long. With 0 bases removed from V and 5 bases from J, the gap between germline ends came to 11 bases. CDR1 SGHTA and CDR2 FQGNSA come from the germline V gene. The CDR3 nucleotides read TGTGCCAGCAGCTTAGCCCCCGGGTTGGACGAGCAGTACTTC. Encoded protein: CASSLAPGLDEQYF.

This clone came up once. V and J are TRBV15 and TRBJ2-1; D is perhaps TRBD1 (6 bases). This CDR3 region has 16 residues. V lost 5 bases and J 9 bases, leaving 23 bases between the germline ends. CDR1 is LNHNV and CDR2 is YYDKDF in the germline V gene (reference sequence). CDR3 loop: CATSGQTGQGLGEQFF. CDR3 DNA sequence: TGTGCCACCAGCGGACAAACAGGGCAAGGGCTTGGTGAGCAGTTCTTC.

The rearrangement links TRBV6-6 to TRBJ2-7, with 7 nucleotides matching TRBD1. V shed 2 bases, J shed 4 bases, and the junction held 5 bases outside the gene matches. The CDR3 is 14 amino acids. The germline V gene has CDR1 MNHNY and CDR2 SVGAGI (reference sequence). Here the CDR3 DNA reads TGTGCCAGCAGTTACACCGGACAGGATTACGAGCAGTACTTC. It encodes CASSYTGQDYEQYF.

CDR3 bases: TGTGCCAGCAGCGCGGGGGACAGGAGCTTGACTGAAGCTTTCTTT. The encoded protein is CASSAGDRSLTEAFF. This rearrangement joins TRBV5-6 to TRBJ1-1, with 8 bases lining up with TRBD1. This CDR3 has 15 amino acids. Unmatched junction bases numbered 10, after V lost 4 bases and J lost 5 bases. Looked up from germline, CDR1 is SGHDT and CDR2 is YYEEEE.

J is TRBJ1-4 and V is TRBV10-2, with D unclear. Germline V gene lookup returns CDR1 WSHSY and CDR2 SAAADI. V was pared by 0 bases and J by 8 bases, with 4 bases between. The CDR3 runs 12 residues. CDR3: CASSESGEKLFF. The CDR3 nucleotides are TGCGCCAGCAGTGAGTCGGGCGAAAAACTGTTTTTT.

The gene calls are TRBV19 and TRBJ1-6; 10 bases are a match to TRBD1. Trimming removed 10 bases from V and 7 bases from J; junction bases left unmatched: 10. This CDR3 is 15 amino acids long. Germline V gives CDR1 LNHDA, CDR2 SQIVND (reference sequence). CDR3 DNA: TGTGCCACCCTTGATCCGGGACAGGGGAATTCACCCCTCCACTTT. It codes for CATLDPGQGNSPLHF.

The genes are TRBV4-1 and TRBJ2-5; D gene unclear. This CDR3 contains 15 residues. The germline CDR1 and CDR2 sequences are MGHRA and YSYEKL. V lost 1 base and J lost 0, with 9 bases in between. Written as DNA, the CDR3 is TGCGCCAGCAGCCAAGGGCCACCGTACCAAGAGACCCAGTACTTC. Encoded protein: CASSQGPPYQETQYF.

V and J are TRBV12-5 and TRBJ2-7, with D possibly matching TRBD1 (5 bases). CDR1 LGHNT and CDR2 FRNRAP come from the germline V gene. The CDR3 has 13 amino acids. Trimming cost V 7 bases and J 6 bases, with 16 bases left between them. CDR3 residues: CASVPPRESEQYF. Written as DNA, the CDR3 is TGTGCTAGTGTTCCGCCCAGGGAAAGCGAGCAGTACTTC.

This clone was recorded once. Written as DNA, the CDR3 is TGTGCCAGCAGCTTACGGCAGGGTGATGGCTACACCTTC. Protein: CASSLRQGDGYTF. The chain combines TRBV7-9 with TRBJ1-2; tentative D call: TRBD1 (5 bases). The V gene lost 2 bases and the J gene lost 6 bases, with 10 bases spanning the gap. The CDR3 contains 13 residues. Germline values: CDR1 SEHNR, CDR2 FQNEAQ (reference sequence).

Only one count was recorded for this clone. J is TRBJ1-5 and V is TRBV29-1; D may be TRBD1 (6 bases). The V gene lost 4 bases and the J gene lost 7 bases, with 14 bases spanning the gap. Per the germline V gene, CDR1 is SQVTM and CDR2 is ANQGSEA. This CDR3 spans 13 amino acids. The CDR3 here is CSVGQGLGQPQHF. The CDR3 DNA follows: TGCAGCGTTGGGCAGGGGCTCGGGCAGCCCCAGCATTTT.

The rearrangement uses TRBV19 and TRBJ1-2, with 9 bases matching TRBD1. Germline CDR1 is LNHDA and CDR2 is SQIVND (reference sequence). The V and J ends lost 7 bases and 4 bases, in that order; junction bases with no gene match: 10. This CDR3 has 15 residues. In DNA form, the CDR3 reads TGTGCCAGTACAAACCGGGACAGGGCCCTCTATGGCTACACCTTC. Amino acids: CASTNRDRALYGYTF. Complete variable domain (other parts from reference TRBV19 and TRBJ1-2): DGGITQSPKYLFRKEGQNVTLSCEQNLNHDAMYWYRQDPGQGLRLIYYSQIVNDFQKGDIAEGYSVSREKKESFPLTVTSAQKNPTAFYLCASTNRDRALYGYTFGSGTRLTVV.

V usage is TRBV11-3 and J usage is TRBJ2-1; D remains ambiguous. The CDR3 has 15 residues. V shed 2 bases and J shed 2 bases, with 10 bases lying between them. Germline CDR1 is SGHNT and CDR2 is YENEEA. CDR3 bases: TGTGCCAGCAGCTTATCCGCGGAACCCTACAATGAGCAGTTCTTC. Translated: CASSLSAEPYNEQFF.

The gene calls are TRBV7-9 and TRBJ2-2; the D gene is possibly TRBD1 (7 bases). The CDR3 is 16 residues long. The V end lost 8 bases, the J end lost 4 bases, and 20 bases lay between the germline ends. From germline, CDR1 is SEHNR and CDR2 FQNEAQ (reference sequence). The CDR3 region has the DNA TGTGCCAGCCGTCAGATGGGGGGACAGTCCACCGGGGAGCTGTTTTTT. Translation: CASRQMGGQSTGELFF.

The gene calls are TRBV11-2 and TRBJ1-2, with TRBD1 matching 8 bases. The trim removed 0 bases at V and 7 bases at J, leaving 10 bases unmatched. Germline CDR1 SGHAT, CDR2 FQNNGV. The CDR3 length is 16 residues. The CDR3 sequence: CASSLDAITGGGGYTF. The CDR3 coding sequence is TGTGCCAGCAGCTTAGATGCCATCACAGGGGGGGGTGGCTACACCTTC.

The gene calls are TRBV9 and TRBJ2-2; TRBD1 aligns across 7 bases. CDR3 length equals 14 residues. From germline, CDR1 is SGDLS and CDR2 YYNGEE. V lost 3 bases, J lost 4 bases, and 3 bases stayed unmatched. CDR3 nucleotide sequence: TGTGCCAGCAGCGGAGGGGGCCGCACCGGGGAGCTGTTTTTT. This encodes CASSGGGRTGELFF.

CDR3 in DNA: TGTGCCAGCAGTTTTTTACGCACTAGCGGCAACAATGAGCAGTTCTTC. This codes for CASSFLRTSGNNEQFF. The chain has TRBV27 and TRBJ2-1, with 8 bases identical to TRBD2. Trimming took 3 bases from V and 5 from J; bases not matched to a gene: 9. This CDR3 is 16 amino acids long. CDR1 is MNHEY and CDR2 is SMNVEV in the germline V gene (reference sequence).

V is TRBV4-1 and J is TRBJ2-1, with D perhaps TRBD1 (6 bases). The CDR3 extends over 15 amino acids. The germline gives CDR1 MGHRA, CDR2 YSYEKL. The ends were cut back, 5 bases at V and 0 bases at J, with 11 bases in the middle. The CDR3 coding sequence is TGCGCCAGCAGCTACCGACAGGACTCCTACAATGAGCAGTTCTTC. This gives the protein CASSYRQDSYNEQFF.

DNA for the CDR3: TGCGCCAGCAGCTTGGCAGGGTCGGGCGGGGAGCTGTTTTTT. It yields the protein CASSLAGSGGELFF. V is TRBV5-1 and J is TRBJ2-2, with a weak D call TRBD1 (5 bases). The CDR3 sequence is 14 residues long. Trimming shortened V by 0 bases and J by 7 bases, and 10 bases separated the two germline ends. Germline-derived CDR1 and CDR2 are SGHRS and YFSETQ.

This chain uses TRBV11-3 with TRBJ2-1; D uncertain. Germline V gene data show CDR1 as SGHNT and CDR2 as YENEEA. The CDR3 spans 14 residues. The V end was cut by 5 bases, the J end by 4 bases, with 12 bases between. The CDR3 DNA sequence: TGTGCCAGCAGCGACCCCAAGACTTACAATGAGCAGTTCTTC. This codes for CASSDPKTYNEQFF.

The CDR3 here is CASSLGLAGGEDTQYF. The CDR3 bases are TGCGCCAGCAGCTTGGGCCTAGCGGGGGGCGAAGATACGCAGTATTTT. The chain recombines TRBV5-1 with TRBJ2-3; 11 bases line up with TRBD2. The germline V gene encodes CDR1 SGHRS and CDR2 YFSETQ. The CDR3 is 16 amino acids. V dropped 0 bases and J dropped 5; count of bases not matched to a gene: 5.

The CDR3 spells CASSQSPGAGTTDTQYF. The DNA of the CDR3 is TGTGCCAGCAGCCAAAGCCCGGGAGCGGGGACCACAGATACGCAGTATTTT. This chain links TRBV3-1 (or the pseudogene TRBV3-2) with TRBJ2-3; 7 bases align to TRBD2. The CDR3 loop spans 17 amino acids. Germline-derived CDR1 and CDR2 are LGHDT and YNNKEL (reference sequence). V lost 2 bases to trimming and J lost 2 bases; unmatched junction nucleotides: 10.

This chain links TRBV7-9 with TRBJ2-1, with 8 nucleotides matching TRBD1. V lost 3 bases to trimming and J lost 7 bases; unmatched junction nucleotides: 8. Germline-derived CDR1 and CDR2 are SEHNR and FQNEAQ (reference sequence). This CDR3 comprises 15 residues. This chain's CDR3 is CASSFQGALLNEQFF. The DNA for the CDR3 is TGTGCCAGCAGCTTTCAGGGGGCTCTGTTGAATGAGCAGTTCTTC.